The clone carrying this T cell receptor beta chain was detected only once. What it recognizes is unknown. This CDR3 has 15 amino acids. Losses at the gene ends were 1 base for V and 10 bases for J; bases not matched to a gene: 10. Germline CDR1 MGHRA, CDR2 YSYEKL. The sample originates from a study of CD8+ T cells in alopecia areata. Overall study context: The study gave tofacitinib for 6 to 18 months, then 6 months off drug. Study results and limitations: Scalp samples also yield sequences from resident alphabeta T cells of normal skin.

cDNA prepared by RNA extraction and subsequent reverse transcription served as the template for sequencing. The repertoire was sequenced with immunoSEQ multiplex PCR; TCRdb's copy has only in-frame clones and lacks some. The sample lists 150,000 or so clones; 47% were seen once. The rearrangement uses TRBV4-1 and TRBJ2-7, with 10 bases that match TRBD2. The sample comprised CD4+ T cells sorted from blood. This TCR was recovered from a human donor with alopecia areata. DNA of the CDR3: TGCGCCAGCAGCCAAGTCGCTGCTAGCGGGAGAAAACAGTACTTC. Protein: CASSQVAASGRKQYF.